The 19 T cell receptor beta chains reported below all come from one sample, sequenced in a study of cytomegalovirus exposure and HLA in healthy donors. The primer mix had 60 Vbeta and 13 Jbeta primers. The protocol was immunoSEQ multiplex PCR, while the TCRdb copy is restricted to in-frame clones and leaves out a portion. Here the sample spans 75,000 to 85,000 clones, around 80% being singletons. Material for sequencing was PBMCs. The receptors derive from a male donor in good health and CMV-seronegative.

V gene TRBV2 combines with J gene TRBJ1-5; 8 bases match TRBD1. Losses at the gene ends were 3 bases for V and 6 bases for J; bases not matched to a gene: 7. The V gene's germline CDR1 is SNHLY and CDR2 FYNNEI. The CDR3 is 15 amino acids. CDR3 protein: CASSDRSGGIQPQHF. The CDR3 bases are TGTGCCAGCAGTGACCGATCAGGGGGCATTCAGCCCCAGCATTTT. Together with reference TRBV2 and TRBJ1-5, the CDR3 gives the full variable domain: EPEVTQTPSHQVTQMGQEVILRCVPISNHLYFYWYRQILGQKVEFLVSFYNNEISEKSEIFDDQFSVERPDGSNFTLKIRSTKLEDSAMYFCASSDRSGGIQPQHFGDGTRLSIL.

The chain joins TRBV5-1 to TRBJ1-1; TRBD1 agrees at 12 bases. V shed 4 bases, J shed 10 bases, and the junction held 14 bases outside the gene matches. The CDR3 has 16 residues. Germline V gene sequence: CDR1 SGHRS, CDR2 YFSETQ. In DNA, the CDR3 is TGCGCCAGCAGCACGACCTCCGGGACAGGGGGCGAGAGAGCTTTCTTT. Amino acids: CASSTTSGTGGERAFF.

CDR3 amino acids: CASSLVWREGPRNEQFF. The DNA for the CDR3 is TGCGCCAGCAGCTTGGTTTGGCGGGAGGGCCCTCGCAATGAGCAGTTCTTC. The V call is TRBV5-1, the J call TRBJ2-1, with TRBD2 matching over 9 bases. The CDR3 is 17 amino acids. J was trimmed by 6 bases and V by 0 bases; bases with no gene match: 10. Germline-derived CDR1 and CDR2 are SGHRS and YFSETQ.

This chain uses TRBV7-9 with TRBJ2-5; possible D gene TRBD2, 6 bases. The CDR3 has 16 amino acids. Germline-derived CDR1 and CDR2 are SEHNR and FQNEAQ (reference sequence). Trimming stripped 6 bases from V and 6 bases from J, with 23 bases between. Here the CDR3 DNA reads TGTGCCAGCAGGTCACTGGAGGGGACTCTTCTTAAGACCCAGTACTTC. Translating gives CASRSLEGTLLKTQYF.

The chain uses TRBV4-2 and TRBJ1-2, with 8 bases matching TRBD1. CDR1 LGHNA and CDR2 YNFKEQ come from the germline V gene. The CDR3 consists of 18 residues. V lost 4 bases, J lost 9 bases, and 22 bases stayed unmatched. In DNA form, the CDR3 reads TGTGCCAGCAGCCCGCAGCCCGCATCAGGGACAGGACCGTCCAGCTACACCTTC. This encodes CASSPQPASGTGPSSYTF.

The rearrangement uses TRBV30 and TRBJ1-1, with 9 nucleotides matching TRBD1. Trimming at V came to 4 bases and at J to 5 bases, leaving 8 bases not matched to a gene. Germline CDR1 GTSNPN, CDR2 SVGIG (reference sequence). This CDR3 has 14 residues. CDR3 sequence (DNA): TGTGCCTGGATAATGGGACAGGGAGATACTGAAGCTTTCTTT. Amino acids: CAWIMGQGDTEAFF.

The chain links TRBV19 to TRBJ2-7; D possibly corresponds to TRBD1 (7 bases). In germline, CDR1 is LNHDA, CDR2 SQIVND (reference sequence). V shed 5 bases and J shed 0 bases, with 11 bases lying between them. The CDR3 loop spans 14 amino acids. CDR3 coding DNA: TGTGCCAGTAGTGGCAGGGGGGACTCCTACGAGCAGTACTTC. Residues: CASSGRGDSYEQYF.

This clone has more than one count but fewer than ten. Here the CDR3 reads CASRGQGVSTEAFF. CDR3 bases: TGTGCCAGTAGGGGACAGGGGGTTTCCACTGAAGCTTTCTTT. This chain uses TRBV19 with TRBJ1-1, with TRBD1 matching over 11 bases. Per the germline V gene, CDR1 is LNHDA and CDR2 is SQIVND (reference sequence). There are 14 residues in the CDR3. V lost 6 bases, J lost 4 bases, and 4 bases stayed unmatched.

The CDR3 loop is CASSLGTGSYGYTF. The CDR3, as DNA: TGCGCCAGCAGCTTGGGGACAGGGAGTTATGGCTACACCTTC. The chain recombines TRBV5-1 with TRBJ1-2; 8 nucleotides agree with TRBD1. V lost 0 bases and J lost 5; bases outside the gene matches: 3. Looked up from germline, CDR1 is SGHRS and CDR2 is YFSETQ. The CDR3 runs 14 residues.

This sequence joins TRBV30 and TRBJ2-4; 13 nucleotides align to TRBD2. Germline V lookup: CDR1 GTSNPN, CDR2 SVGIG (reference sequence). V lost 7 bases and J lost 4; bases outside the gene matches: 22. This CDR3 spans 20 amino acids. The CDR3 reads CASRKDKYLGLAGEKNIQYF. The CDR3 DNA is TGTGCCTCGCGAAAGGACAAGTACCTCGGACTAGCGGGGGAAAAAAACATTCAGTACTTC.

The chain links TRBV28 to TRBJ1-6; D gene unclear. V was pared by 6 bases and J by 7 bases, with 4 bases between. From germline, CDR1 is MDHEN and CDR2 SYDVKM. CDR3 length: 11 amino acids. CDR3 region: CASRQNSPLHF. DNA for the CDR3: TGTGCCAGCAGGCAGAATTCACCCCTCCACTTT.

The genes are TRBV4-3 and TRBJ1-5, with TRBD1 matching over 8 bases. Germline V CDR1 and CDR2: LGHNA, YSLEER. V trimming: 0 bases; J trimming: 2 bases; junction bases outside the gene matches: 0. CDR3 length: 15 amino acids. CDR3 DNA sequence: TGCGCCAGCAGCCAAGAGACAGGGGGCAATCAGCCCCAGCATTTT. Protein sequence: CASSQETGGNQPQHF.

This chain joins TRBV9 and TRBJ2-7; the match to TRBD1 covers 9 bases. V shed 0 bases, J shed 6 bases, and the junction held 7 bases outside the gene matches. The CDR3 loop spans 15 amino acids. Germline CDR1 is SGDLS and CDR2 is YYNGEE. Here the CDR3 DNA reads TGTGCCAGCAGCGTAGAATCCCAGACAGGGGGCGAGCAGTACTTC. Translation gives CASSVESQTGGEQYF.

The J gene is TRBJ2-7, the V gene TRBV2; 12 bases agree with TRBD2. V lost 7 bases, J lost 5 bases, and 9 bases stayed unmatched. The CDR3 length is 15 residues. Per germline, CDR1 SNHLY and CDR2 FYNNEI. CDR3 protein: CASKGPSGRADEQYF. The CDR3 bases are TGTGCCAGCAAAGGACCTAGCGGGAGGGCCGACGAGCAGTACTTC.

The chain employs TRBV6-5 and TRBJ2-2; D is unclear. Trimming took 4 bases from V and 1 from J, leaving 4 bases between them. CDR1 is MNHEY, CDR2 SVGAGI, per germline. The CDR3 has 13 residues. CDR3 coding DNA: TGTGCCAGCAGTTCGGGGAACACCGGGGAGCTGTTTTTT. Residues: CASSSGNTGELFF.

V usage is TRBV28 and J usage is TRBJ2-7; D not certain. Germline lookup yields CDR1 MDHEN and CDR2 SYDVKM. This CDR3 is 12 amino acids long. With 5 bases removed from V and 3 bases from J, the gap between germline ends came to 8 bases. The CDR3 DNA reads TGTGCCAGCAGTCAATTAGTCTACGAGCAGTACTTC. It is translated as CASSQLVYEQYF.

The chain employs TRBV5-1 and TRBJ2-7; D perhaps matches TRBD1 (6 bases). V gave up 2 bases and J gave up 5 bases, with 14 bases separating them. Germline V gene lookup returns CDR1 SGHRS and CDR2 YFSETQ. CDR3 size: 14 residues. CDR3 sequence reads: CASSFAGDHNEQYF. In DNA, the CDR3 is TGCGCCAGCAGCTTCGCAGGGGACCACAACGAGCAGTACTTC.

The chain couples TRBV6-1 to TRBJ1-1; a weak D match, TRBD1 (6 bases). Germline V gives CDR1 MNHNS, CDR2 SASEGT. Trimming removed 5 bases at V and 7 bases at J, with 14 bases between. The CDR3 length is 13 residues. The CDR3 DNA follows: TGTGCCAGCAGTAAGTGGTCGGACAGTGAAGCTTTCTTT. Amino acids: CASSKWSDSEAFF.

The genes are TRBV7-2 and TRBJ2-3; D is undetermined. CDR1 and CDR2 (germline): SGHTA, FQGNSA. The V end lost 1 base, the J end lost 6 bases, and 14 bases lay between the germline ends. This CDR3 contains 15 residues. The chain's CDR3 is CASSLGGSSMDTQYF. CDR3 DNA: TGTGCCAGCAGCTTAGGCGGCTCCTCCATGGATACGCAGTATTTT. The full variable domain, with the rest looked up from reference TRBV7-2 and TRBJ2-3, is GAGVSQSPSNKVTEKGKDVELRCDPISGHTALYWYRQSLGQGLEFLIYFQGNSAPDKSGLPSDRFSAERTGGSVSTLTIQRTQQEDSAVYLCASSLGGSSMDTQYFGPGTRLTVL.